Shown below are 27 T cell receptor beta chains from a single sample sequenced in a study of blood T cell repertoires in COVID-19 (dated by TCRdb to 2018 to 2021). Library preparation used the immunoSEQ multiplex PCR assay. Drawn from immuneACCESS, this table holds only the in-frame rearrangements with V and J called that TCRdb kept. Clones are partly lost; checked studies trace under half to an unresolved V gene and leave the rest unexplained. The sample table shows 300,000 to 400,000 clones, and about nine tenths are seen once. Of the sample, around 6.6% is held by the ten largest clones. The specimen was peripheral blood. The receptors derive from a woman in her 70s with COVID-19, enrolled during active disease.

The chain joins TRBV13 to TRBJ2-7; D is unresolved. Trimming shortened V by 4 bases and J by 0 bases, and 7 bases separated the two germline ends. The CDR3 runs to 13 residues. Germline V gene data show CDR1 as PRHDT and CDR2 as FYEKMQ (reference sequence). The CDR3 region is CASSSILSYEQYF. CDR3 in DNA: TGTGCCAGCAGCTCTATTCTCTCCTACGAGCAGTACTTC.

J is TRBJ2-4 and V is TRBV28; 8 bases map to TRBD2. The V gene end was trimmed by 7 bases and the J gene end by 7 bases; junction bases not matched to a gene: 0. Per the germline V gene, CDR1 is MDHEN and CDR2 is SYDVKM. This CDR3 is 11 amino acids long. The CDR3 region is CASTGGNIQYF. The CDR3 region has the DNA TGTGCCAGCACGGGGGGGAACATTCAGTACTTC.

The V and J genes are TRBV25-1 and TRBJ1-1; possible D gene TRBD1, 6 bases. V was trimmed by 3 bases and J by 4 bases, leaving 12 bases between them. Germline-derived CDR1 and CDR2 are MGHDK and SYGVNS. The CDR3 is made up of 14 amino acids. The CDR3 coding sequence is TGTGCCAGCAGTGATGGGGGCAGGGGCACTGAAGCTTTCTTT. Its protein product is CASSDGGRGTEAFF.

V gene TRBV5-1 combines with J gene TRBJ2-7; maybe TRBD1 (6 bases). The V gene's germline CDR1 is SGHRS and CDR2 YFSETQ. The V end was cut by 0 bases, the J end by 5 bases, with 12 bases between. The CDR3 covers 14 residues. CDR3 sequence (DNA): TGCGCCAGCAGCTTGGTACAGGGTACCAACGAGCAGTACTTC. It codes for CASSLVQGTNEQYF.

The chain combines TRBV9 with TRBJ2-2, with TRBD2 matching over 11 bases. The CDR3 contains 18 residues. CDR1 and CDR2 (germline): SGDLS, YYNGEE. J lost 0 bases, V lost 3 bases, and 7 bases had no gene match. CDR3 sequence (DNA): TGTGCCAGCAGCGACGCGACTAGCGGGGCCACGAACACCGGGGAGCTGTTTTTT. The encoded protein is CASSDATSGATNTGELFF.

The chain joins TRBV6-4 to TRBJ1-1; 9 bases map to TRBD1. With 5 bases clipped from V and 6 bases from J, the junction kept 4 bases outside the gene matches. The CDR3 is made up of 13 amino acids. CDR1 and CDR2 (germline): MRHNA, SNTAGT. The CDR3 sequence: CASSPRQGAEAFF. The CDR3 DNA is TGTGCCAGCAGTCCTCGACAGGGGGCTGAAGCTTTCTTT.

CDR3 in DNA: TGTGCCTGGAGTGTAGGGGGGGTGTACACTGAAGCTTTCTTT. Protein product: CAWSVGGVYTEAFF. J is TRBJ1-1 and V is TRBV30; maybe TRBD1 (6 bases). This CDR3 is built from 14 residues. The germline CDR1 and CDR2 sequences are GTSNPN and SVGIG (reference sequence). Trimming removed 0 bases at V and 3 bases at J, with 11 bases between.

The chain recombines TRBV12-3 or TRBV12-4 with TRBJ1-2; maybe TRBD1 (5 bases). The CDR3 sequence is 12 residues long. Between the trimmed V and J ends, which lost 5 bases and 4 bases, there was a span of 8 bases. This CDR3 is CASSQGGYGYTF. The CDR3 region has the DNA TGTGCCAGCAGTCAGGGAGGCTATGGCTACACCTTC.

This sequence joins TRBV19 and TRBJ2-3; 7 bases map to TRBD2. Germline loops: CDR1 LNHDA, CDR2 SQIVND (reference sequence). V was pared by 11 bases and J by 0 bases, with 5 bases of the junction left unmatched. The CDR3 has 13 amino acids. The CDR3 region has the DNA TGTGCCGTCGGGAGGCCTAGCACAGATACGCAGTATTTT. Amino acid sequence: CAVGRPSTDTQYF.

The rearrangement links TRBV25-1 to TRBJ2-6; the D is unclear. V dropped 8 bases and J dropped 0 bases, with 11 bases sitting between them. The CDR3 totals 15 residues. The germline CDR1 and CDR2 sequences are MGHDK and SYGVNS. CDR3 protein: CASLINISGANVLTF. CDR3 nucleotides: TGTGCCAGCCTGATAAACATCTCTGGGGCCAACGTCCTGACTTTC.

J is TRBJ1-6 and V is TRBV6-6; possibly TRBD1 for D (6 bases). V lost 2 bases and J lost 8, with 10 bases in between. This CDR3 region has 14 residues. CDR1 is MNHNY, CDR2 SVGAGI, per germline (reference sequence). The CDR3 protein is CASSYVAGDSPLHF. In DNA, the CDR3 is TGTGCCAGCAGTTACGTGGCAGGGGATTCACCCCTCCACTTT.

The genes are TRBV28 and TRBJ2-3, with 8 bases aligning to TRBD2. Germline CDR1 reads MDHEN; CDR2 reads SYDVKM. The junction had 6 bases not matched to a gene; V was cut back by 6 bases and J by 4 bases. The CDR3 runs to 14 residues. This CDR3 reads CASSPGGVPDTQYF. The CDR3 DNA follows: TGTGCCAGCAGCCCCGGGGGGGTCCCAGATACGCAGTATTTT.

There are a few counts of this clone. V gene TRBV5-1 combines with J gene TRBJ1-1; 9 bases fit TRBD1. The V gene's germline CDR1 is SGHRS and CDR2 YFSETQ. V trimming: 0 bases; J trimming: 8 bases; junction bases outside the gene matches: 11. The length of the CDR3 is 16 residues. As DNA, the CDR3 is TGCGCCAGCAGCTTGGCCGGGTCCCTTACAGGGGGCGAAGCTTTCTTT. It is translated as CASSLAGSLTGGEAFF.

DNA for the CDR3: TGTGCCAGCAGCCAAGATCGGGGAAAGAACACTGAAGCTTTCTTT. Translating it yields CASSQDRGKNTEAFF. The gene calls are TRBV4-2 and TRBJ1-1, with D unresolved. This CDR3 is 15 amino acids long. The germline V and J ends were trimmed by 0 bases and 1 base, with 9 bases remaining between them. Germline CDR1 is LGHNA and CDR2 is YNFKEQ.

The table lists this clone with a count of one. The chain couples TRBV19 to TRBJ2-1; 7 nucleotides agree with TRBD1. The CDR3 length is 15 residues. Trimming at V came to 5 bases and at J to 7 bases, leaving 11 bases not matched to a gene. Germline values: CDR1 LNHDA, CDR2 SQIVND (reference sequence). The CDR3 spells CASSPAQGGQNEQFF. In DNA form, the CDR3 reads TGTGCCAGTAGTCCAGCCCAAGGGGGCCAGAATGAGCAGTTCTTC.

CDR3 bases: TGCGCCAGCAGTCTGACCCCCGGGATAGATACGCAGTATTTT. Amino acid sequence: CASSLTPGIDTQYF. The genes are TRBV5-1 and TRBJ2-3, with D possibly matching TRBD2 (5 bases). V was shortened by 5 bases and J by 5 bases, with 15 bases between the two germline ends. CDR1 is SGHRS and CDR2 is YFSETQ in the germline V gene. There are 14 residues in the CDR3. The full variable domain, in which reference TRBV5-1 and TRBJ2-3 provide the parts outside the CDR3, is KAGVTQTPRYLIKTRGQQVTLSCSPISGHRSVSWYQQTPGQGLQFLFEYFSETQRNKGNFPGRFSGRQFSNSRSEMNVSTLELGDSALYLCASSLTPGIDTQYFGPGTRLTVL.

The J gene is TRBJ2-5, the V gene TRBV10-2; TRBD1 aligns across 7 bases. The V gene's germline CDR1 is WSHSY and CDR2 SAAADI. Trimming removed 3 bases from V and 2 bases from J; junction bases left unmatched: 6. The CDR3 is 15 amino acids. Here the CDR3 DNA reads TGCGCCAGCAGTGATAGGGACAGAGTTCAAGAGACCCAGTACTTC. Protein: CASSDRDRVQETQYF.

This clone came up many times. The rearrangement uses TRBV5-4 and TRBJ1-6; D is uncertain. Germline assignment: CDR1 SGHNT and CDR2 YYREEE (reference sequence). V was pared by 1 base and J by 10 bases, with 6 bases between. This CDR3 is built from 12 residues. CDR3 region: CASSLTDSPLHF. CDR3 in DNA: TGTGCCAGCAGCTTGACAGACTCACCCCTCCACTTT. Filled out from reference TRBV5-4 and TRBJ1-6, the complete variable domain reads ETGVTQSPTHLIKTRGQQVTLRCSSQSGHNTVSWYQQALGQGPQFIFQYYREEENGRGNFPPRFSGLQFPNYSSELNVNALELDDSALYLCASSLTDSPLHFGNGTRLTVT.

This clone appeared a few times. The CDR3 nucleotides are TGTGCCTGGAGTGTCACCGGGACAGGGGAATATGGCTACACCTTC. It codes for CAWSVTGTGEYGYTF. This chain links TRBV30 with TRBJ1-2; TRBD1 agrees at 10 bases. This CDR3 spans 15 amino acids. With V trimmed by 0 bases and J by 5 bases, 6 bases remained unmatched. CDR1 and CDR2 (germline): GTSNPN, SVGIG (reference sequence).

The chain carries TRBV5-1 and TRBJ1-2; 8 positions match TRBD1. V trimming: 3 bases; J trimming: 8 bases; junction bases outside the gene matches: 3. Germline-derived CDR1 and CDR2 are SGHRS and YFSETQ. There are 12 residues in the CDR3. The CDR3 loop is CASSSGQGGYTF. CDR3 sequence (DNA): TGCGCCAGCAGCTCTGGACAGGGAGGCTACACCTTC. Based on the CDR3 plus reference TRBV5-1 and TRBJ1-2, the full variable domain is KAGVTQTPRYLIKTRGQQVTLSCSPISGHRSVSWYQQTPGQGLQFLFEYFSETQRNKGNFPGRFSGRQFSNSRSEMNVSTLELGDSALYLCASSSGQGGYTFGSGTRLTVV.

The V call is TRBV15, the J call TRBJ2-3; weak D call: TRBD2 (6 bases). The V and J ends lost 2 bases and 5 bases respectively, with 17 bases between them. From germline, CDR1 is LNHNV and CDR2 YYDKDF (reference sequence). The CDR3 has 16 amino acids. The CDR3 bases are TGTGCCACCAGCAGACGTAGCGGCGGAAACGGAGATACGCAGTATTTT. As protein: CATSRRSGGNGDTQYF. Looking up the rest from reference TRBV15 and TRBJ2-3 gives the full variable domain: DAMVIQNPRYQVTQFGKPVTLSCSQTLNHNVMYWYQQKSSQAPKLLFHYYDKDFNNEADTPDNFQSRRPNTSFCFLDIRSPGLGDTAMYLCATSRRSGGNGDTQYFGPGTRLTVL.

This clone was recorded a few times. The chain links TRBV4-1 to TRBJ2-7; TRBD1 aligns across 9 bases. The CDR3 is made up of 15 amino acids. Trimming took 4 bases from V and 0 from J; bases not matched to a gene: 4. From germline, CDR1 is MGHRA and CDR2 YSYEKL. The CDR3 reads CASSRTGDSSYEQYF. CDR3 sequence (DNA): TGCGCCAGCAGCCGGACAGGGGATTCCTCCTACGAGCAGTACTTC.

To note about this clone: Other DNA sequences in the sample encode the same CDR3. DNA for the CDR3: TGTGCCAGCAGCCCGGGACAGGGCGCTCGGGGCTACACCTTC. Protein: CASSPGQGARGYTF. The chain is built from TRBV7-9 and TRBJ1-2; 9 nucleotides line up with TRBD1. In germline, CDR1 is SEHNR, CDR2 FQNEAQ (reference sequence). The CDR3 spans 14 residues. The trim removed 5 bases at V and 8 bases at J, leaving 9 bases unmatched. Using reference TRBV7-9 and TRBJ1-2 for the parts outside the CDR3, the full variable domain is DTGVSQNPRHKITKRGQNVTFRCDPISEHNRLYWYRQTLGQGPEFLTYFQNEAQLEKSRLLSDRFSAERPKGSFSTLEIQRTEQGDSAMYLCASSPGQGARGYTFGSGTRLTVV.

The V call is TRBV2, the J call TRBJ2-5, with 7 bases that match TRBD2. Germline CDR1 and CDR2: SNHLY and FYNNEI. This CDR3 has 14 residues. Unmatched junction bases numbered 7, after V lost 9 bases and J lost 0 bases. The CDR3 is CASRLGLNQETQYF. The CDR3 DNA is TGTGCCAGTCGCTTGGGACTAAACCAAGAGACCCAGTACTTC.

The chain has TRBV28 and TRBJ1-3, with D uncertain. Trimming took off 7 bases at V and 2 bases at J, with 21 bases between the two ends. The CDR3 covers 17 residues. In germline, CDR1 is MDHEN, CDR2 SYDVKM. CDR3 in amino acids: CASIPKPAGITGNTIYF. The DNA for the CDR3 is TGTGCCAGCATCCCCAAGCCGGCAGGAATCACTGGAAACACCATATATTTT.

DNA for the CDR3: TGTGCCACCAGTGATTCGGGACAGGGCCTGGGGACAGATACGCAGTATTTT. It is translated as CATSDSGQGLGTDTQYF. This sequence joins TRBV24-1 and TRBJ2-3, with 9 bases fitting TRBD1. Germline trimming cut 2 bases from V and 3 bases from J; bases unmatched to any gene: 8. Germline assignment: CDR1 KGHDR and CDR2 SFDVKD. The CDR3 spans 17 residues.

With respect to this clone: This same CDR3 is encoded by further DNA sequences in the sample. The chain joins TRBV19 to TRBJ2-3, with 9 positions matching TRBD1. Looked up from germline, CDR1 is LNHDA and CDR2 is SQIVND (reference sequence). The junction had 4 bases not matched to a gene; V was cut back by 6 bases and J by 0 bases. The CDR3 is made up of 15 amino acids. The CDR3 sequence: CASRLQGASTDTQYF. CDR3 in DNA: TGTGCCAGTAGGCTACAGGGGGCAAGCACAGATACGCAGTATTTT.